This entry lists 13 T cell receptor beta chains sequenced from one sample in a study of shared clonotypes between healthy human individuals (dated by TCRdb to the early 2020s). The library came from the immunoSEQ multiplex PCR assay. TCRdb limited this immuneACCESS table to in-frame rearrangements with V and J called. A share of clones is missing; checked studies link under half to unresolved V genes, and the rest is unexplained. Present in this sample are roughly 500,000 clones, roughly 80% of which were seen just once. 12% of the sample is held by the ten biggest clonotypes. The sequencing input was PBMCs. These receptors originate from a woman between 40 and 55 years old in good health. Some clones in this sample may be carry-over from other donors' samples.

This clone occurred once. The rearrangement links TRBV7-2 to TRBJ2-1; D ambiguous. This CDR3 is built from 14 residues. V was cut by 4 bases and J by 0 bases, with 7 bases left in between. Germline CDR1 SGHTA, CDR2 FQGNSA. The CDR3 loop reads CASSSRSSYNEQFF. The CDR3 bases are TGTGCCAGCAGCTCTCGTAGCTCCTACAATGAGCAGTTCTTC.

This clone has only a few counts. The chain has TRBV27 and TRBJ2-5; D gene ambiguous. Trimming took 0 bases from V and 0 from J, leaving 8 bases between them. The CDR3 covers 15 residues. CDR1 is MNHEY and CDR2 is SMNVEV in the germline V gene (reference sequence). CDR3 nucleotides: TGTGCCAGCAGTTTATCGTCGGCTTACCAAGAGACCCAGTACTTC. It encodes CASSLSSAYQETQYF.

The V and J genes are TRBV7-9 and TRBJ2-2, with TRBD2 identical over 11 bases. The CDR3 is 15 residues long. The germline gives CDR1 SEHNR, CDR2 FQNEAQ (reference sequence). J was trimmed by 4 bases and V by 3 bases; bases with no gene match: 1. CDR3 protein: CASSFGTSGTGELFF. The CDR3 bases are TGTGCCAGCAGCTTCGGGACTAGCGGCACCGGGGAGCTGTTTTTT.

The chain uses TRBV6-5 and TRBJ1-2; D perhaps matches TRBD1 (6 bases). Trimming pared 6 bases from V and 2 bases from J, leaving 16 bases between. This CDR3 has 15 amino acids. From germline, CDR1 is MNHEY and CDR2 SVGAGI. The CDR3 DNA reads as TGTGCCAGCAGACCTCCAGGGGAGTGGAACTATGGCTACACCTTC. Protein product: CASRPPGEWNYGYTF.

V usage is TRBV7-9 and J usage is TRBJ2-2; 12 bases map to TRBD2. Looked up from germline, CDR1 is SEHNR and CDR2 is FQNEAQ (reference sequence). V was pared by 8 bases and J by 5 bases, with 12 bases of the junction left unmatched. The CDR3 runs to 17 residues. CDR3 residues: CASSPASGRAGTGELFF. The CDR3 DNA reads TGTGCCAGCTCGCCCGCTAGCGGGAGGGCCGGGACCGGGGAGCTGTTTTTT.

The chain recombines TRBV5-1 with TRBJ2-7; 10 bases fit TRBD1. Trimming at V came to 4 bases and at J to 6 bases, leaving 7 bases not matched to a gene. This CDR3 contains 14 residues. CDR1 is SGHRS, CDR2 YFSETQ, per germline. The CDR3 is CASSPGTGEVEQYF. In DNA form, the CDR3 reads TGCGCCAGCAGCCCCGGGACAGGGGAGGTCGAGCAGTACTTC.

The chain joins TRBV4-2 to TRBJ2-1; TRBD2 matches 8 bases. J was trimmed by 0 bases and V by 0 bases; bases with no gene match: 7. Germline V gene sequence: CDR1 LGHNA, CDR2 YNFKEQ. The CDR3 extends over 18 amino acids. The CDR3 DNA reads TGTGCCAGCAGCCAAGATGAGGTAGCGGGATTCTCCTACAATGAGCAGTTCTTC. It specifies CASSQDEVAGFSYNEQFF.

About this clone itself: Germline is not matched at one junction end, which may reflect a read error. The V gene is TRBV4-2, the J gene TRBJ2-1; TRBD2 matches at 12 bases. The CDR3 sequence is 16 residues long. Germline V gives CDR1 LGHNA, CDR2 YNFKEQ. The CDR3 region is CASSQATSGSYNELFF. CDR3 DNA: TGTGCCAGCAGCCAGGCGACTAGCGGGAGTTACAATGAGCTGTTCTTC.

The genes are TRBV4-2 and TRBJ2-5; 12 bases match TRBD2. The J call may be mistaken, given a closer DNA end match to TRBJ2-7. CDR1 is LGHNA, CDR2 YNFKEQ, per germline. There are 16 residues in the CDR3. The CDR3 reads CASSQDPTSGSYEQYF. In DNA form, the CDR3 reads TGTGCCAGCAGCCAAGATCCGACTAGCGGGAGCTACGAGCAGTACTTC.

The chain recombines TRBV28 with TRBJ2-1; D may correspond to TRBD1 or TRBD2 (5 bases each). CDR3 length: 15 amino acids. From germline, CDR1 is MDHEN and CDR2 SYDVKM. V gave up 6 bases and J gave up 0 bases, with 12 bases separating them. The CDR3 nucleotides read TGTGCCAGCAGAAGGGACCAAAACTCCTACAATGAGCAGTTCTTC. It is translated as CASRRDQNSYNEQFF.

The chain links TRBV27 to TRBJ1-1; D gene ambiguous. Between the trimmed V and J ends, which lost 3 bases and 1 base, there was a span of 6 bases. CDR1 and CDR2 from the germline V gene are MNHEY and SMNVEV (reference sequence). This CDR3 is built from 13 residues. CDR3 loop: CASSFNRNTEAFF. The CDR3, as DNA: TGTGCCAGCAGTTTTAACAGGAACACTGAAGCTTTCTTT.

The chain couples TRBV6-6 to TRBJ2-3; D ambiguous. Germline-derived CDR1 and CDR2 are MNHNY and SVGAGI (reference sequence). The V gene lost 8 bases and the J gene lost 2 bases, with 5 bases spanning the gap. The CDR3 runs 11 residues. In nucleotides, the CDR3 is TGTGCCAGCGTTGCCACAGATACGCAGTATTTT. The encoded protein is CASVATDTQYF.

The rearrangement links TRBV7-2 to TRBJ2-7; 12 bases align to TRBD2. CDR3 size: 15 residues. Germline V gives CDR1 SGHTA, CDR2 FQGNSA. V trimming: 5 bases; J trimming: 3 bases; junction bases outside the gene matches: 5. As DNA, the CDR3 is TGTGCCAGCAGCCCGAGGACTAGCGGGAACTACGAGCAGTACTTC. This gives the protein CASSPRTSGNYEQYF.